This T cell receptor (beta chain) was sequenced in a study of cytomegalovirus exposure and HLA in healthy donors. General study results and limits: There were some public TCRs occurring in many donors, but most TCR sequences were rare. The investigators catalogued some 160 TCR beta chains as cytomegalovirus-associated. Most TCR beta V segments were productive about 87% or about 30% of the time in an earlier analysis.

As for this clone: Antigen specificity is unknown.

The study sampled nominally healthy donors, though unrecorded immune exposures were likely. The PCR had 60 Vbeta and 13 Jbeta primers. The table came from immunoSEQ multiplex PCR; TCRdb's copy has only in-frame clones and leaves some out. This repertoire includes roughly 74,000 clones. Source material: PBMCs. The clonotype comes from a female donor in good health and CMV-seropositive.

The chain's CDR3 is CASSLRQGRSKLFF. In nucleotides, the CDR3 is TGTGCCAGCAGCCTACGACAGGGACGGTCGAAACTGTTTTTT. The chain is built from TRBV7-8 and TRBJ1-4; 7 bases align to TRBD1. Trimming at V came to 5 bases and at J to 11 bases, leaving 11 bases not matched to a gene. The CDR3 covers 14 residues. Germline assignment: CDR1 SGHVS and CDR2 FQNEAQ. Full variable domain (rest looked up from reference TRBV7-8 and TRBJ1-4): GAGVSQSPRYKVAKRGQDVALRCDPISGHVSLFWYQQALGQGPEFLTYFQNEAQLDKSGLPSDRFFAERPEGSVSTLKIQRTQQEDSAVYLCASSLRQGRSKLFFGSGTQLSVL.